Listed here are 14 T cell receptor beta chains from one sample, sequenced in a study of Graves' ophthalmopathy and Graves' hyperthyroidism. RNA transcripts were the template, and TCR beta CDR3 regions were amplified from them. The workflow started with a first-round RT-PCR run with HTBI primers and then moved on to a second-round multiplex PCR. TCRdb re-analysed the multiplex PCR reads in MiXCR, keeping a single row per CDR3 protein. The sample gives 560,000 or so distinct CDR3 sequences, roughly 39% of which show up once; roughly 4% is in the top ten. Sequenced material: peripheral blood or thyroid tissue (not recorded which). The receptors were sampled from an adult man with Graves' hyperthyroidism.

This clonotype was counted between two and nine times. The chain is built from TRBV2 and TRBJ1-1; TRBD1 matches 7 bases. CDR3 size: 13 residues. Trimming took 5 bases from V and 4 from J; bases not matched to a gene: 4. Germline V gene data show CDR1 as SNHLY and CDR2 as FYNNEI. The CDR3 protein is CASSYRGGTEAFF. The DNA of the CDR3 is TGTGCCAGCAGTTACAGGGGAGGCACTGAAGCTTTCTTT.

The genes are TRBV12-3 or TRBV12-4 and TRBJ2-6; D perhaps matches TRBD1 (5 bases). The CDR3 consists of 18 residues. Trimming left V 5 bases short and J 0 bases short, with 17 bases between. The CDR3 DNA reads TGTGCCAGCAGTGATAGTATAGGGGTTAGCTCTGGGGCCAACGTCCTGACTTTC. Translation gives CASSDSIGVSSGANVLTF.

This clonotype occurred once. This sequence joins TRBV10-2 and TRBJ2-7, with 10 bases matching TRBD1. The CDR3 extends over 13 amino acids. The germline gives CDR1 WSHSY, CDR2 SAAADI. With V trimmed by 8 bases and J by 3 bases, 4 bases remained unmatched. CDR3 coding DNA: TGCGCCAGCGGTAGGACAGGGGGCTACGAGCAGTACTTC. Protein product: CASGRTGGYEQYF.

The CDR3 nucleotides read TGCGCCAGCAGCCAAGAAGCGCCTAGTTACTCCGGGGAGCTGTTTTTT. Translating it yields CASSQEAPSYSGELFF. The rearrangement joins TRBV4-1 to TRBJ2-2; D uncertain. Looked up from germline, CDR1 is MGHRA and CDR2 is YSYEKL. CDR3 length: 16 amino acids. V shed 0 bases and J shed 6 bases, with 14 bases lying between them.

The rearrangement uses TRBV6-6 and TRBJ2-2; D gene uncertain. Trimming took 7 bases from V and 4 from J, leaving 13 bases between them. The CDR3 contains 14 residues. CDR1 and CDR2 (germline): MNHNY, SVGAGI (reference sequence). The CDR3 nucleotides are TGTGCCAGCAAGCCAGTTGGAGTCACCGGGGAGCTGTTTTTT. This gives the protein CASKPVGVTGELFF.

On this clonotype: One base away lies a much larger clone, so this may be a sequencing read error. This chain connects TRBV9 to TRBJ2-7, with TRBD2 matching over 9 bases. The V segment lost 2 bases and the J segment 2 bases; nucleotides outside the gene matches: 5. The CDR3 is made up of 15 amino acids. From germline, CDR1 is SGDLS and CDR2 YYNGEE. Here the CDR3 DNA reads TGTGCCAGCAGCGTGGGGGCTAGCGGGACCTACGAGCAGTACTTC. Its translation is CASSVGASGTYEQYF.

Of note for this clonotype: This may stem from a read error, because a much larger clone lies one nucleotide away. This chain joins TRBV7-2 and TRBJ1-4; D is unclear. Germline CDR1 SGHTA, CDR2 FQGNSA. This CDR3 is built from 17 residues. The DNA for the CDR3 is TGTGCCGGCAGCCGATCCCTATCCCGACGGCACAATGAAAAACTGTTTTTT. Encoded protein: CAGSRSLSRRHNEKLFF. The whole variable domain, remainder taken from reference TRBV7-2 and TRBJ1-4, is GAGVSQSPSNKVTEKGKDVELRCDPISGHTALYWYRQSLGQGLEFLIYFQGNSAPDKSGLPSDRFSAERTGGSVSTLTIQRTQQEDSAVYLCAGSRSLSRRHNEKLFFGSGTQLSVL.

Ten or more counts support this clonotype. The CDR3 protein is CASSLTGTVNQPQHF. For the CDR3, the DNA is TGCGCCAGCAGTTTAACCGGGACAGTCAATCAGCCCCAGCATTTT. The rearrangement joins TRBV5-1 to TRBJ1-5; 7 bases match TRBD1. The CDR3 totals 15 residues. J gave up 3 bases and V 5 bases, and 8 bases lay outside the gene matches. Germline lookup yields CDR1 SGHRS and CDR2 YFSETQ.

With regard to this clonotype: A read error may account for a junction end that differs from germline. The chain employs TRBV10-1 and TRBJ1-2; maybe TRBD1 (6 bases). The CDR3 loop spans 14 amino acids. Germline V CDR1 and CDR2: WNHNN, SYGVQD (reference sequence). Here the CDR3 DNA reads TGTGCCAGCAGCCCCAGGGGAGGGTACTATGGCTACACCTTC. It yields the protein CASSPRGGYYGYTF.

Concerning this clonotype itself: The junction and the germline gene differ at one end; a read error may be behind it. The V call is TRBV5-1, the J call TRBJ1-2, with D hard to call. The CDR3 runs 15 residues. Germline-derived CDR1 and CDR2 are SGHRS and YFSETQ. CDR3 sequence: CASSQESSGFYGYTF. The DNA for the CDR3 is TGTGCCAGCAGCCAAGAATCAAGCGGCTTCTATGGCTACACCTTC.

This rearrangement joins TRBV9 to TRBJ1-4; 8 nucleotides line up with TRBD1. The CDR3 runs to 15 residues. In germline, CDR1 is SGDLS, CDR2 YYNGEE. The V and J ends lost 4 bases and 4 bases, in that order; junction bases with no gene match: 6. The DNA for the CDR3 is TGTGCCAGCAGCATACAGGACAGGGTTAATGAAAAACTGTTTTTT. It codes for CASSIQDRVNEKLFF.

The chain links TRBV20-1 to TRBJ1-5; TRBD1 might be the D (6 bases). Germline CDR1 DFQATT, CDR2 SNEGSKA (reference sequence). Trimming removed 5 bases from V and 6 bases from J, with 20 bases in between. The length of the CDR3 is 15 residues. The CDR3 coding sequence is TGCAGTGCTTCCACGGGGGGGCCTTTTGGTCAGCCCCAGCATTTT. It yields the protein CSASTGGPFGQPQHF.

The chain links TRBV29-1 to TRBJ2-7; 8 bases line up with TRBD1. The CDR3 length is 13 residues. CDR1 and CDR2 from the germline V gene are SQVTM and ANQGSEA. V lost 6 bases, J lost 7 bases, and 11 bases stayed unmatched. The DNA for the CDR3 is TGCAGCGTCAGAAAGCAGGGGGCAGGGGAGCAGTACTTC. Translation: CSVRKQGAGEQYF.

In its sample, this clonotype was seen many times. The rearrangement links TRBV6-6 to TRBJ2-5; TRBD2 aligns across 8 bases. Germline lookup yields CDR1 MNHNY and CDR2 SVGAGI (reference sequence). J was trimmed by 2 bases and V by 9 bases; bases with no gene match: 11. CDR3 length: 15 amino acids. The CDR3 bases are TGTGCCAGTGGGAAGGCACGGGGGGGGCAAGAGACCCAGTACTTC. Its translation is CASGKARGGQETQYF.